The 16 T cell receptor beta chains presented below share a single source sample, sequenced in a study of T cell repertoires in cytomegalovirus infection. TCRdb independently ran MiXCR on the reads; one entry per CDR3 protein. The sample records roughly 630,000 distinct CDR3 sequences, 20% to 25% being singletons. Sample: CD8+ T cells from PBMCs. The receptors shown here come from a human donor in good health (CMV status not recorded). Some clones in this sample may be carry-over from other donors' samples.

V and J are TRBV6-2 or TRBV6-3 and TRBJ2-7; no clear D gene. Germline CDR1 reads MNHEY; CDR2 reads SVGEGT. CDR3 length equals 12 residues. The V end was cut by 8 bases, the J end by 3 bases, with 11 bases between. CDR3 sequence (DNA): TGTGCCAGCGGATCCCGAAGCTACGAGCAGTACGTC. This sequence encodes CASGSRSYEQYV.

The CDR3 DNA sequence: TGTGCCAGGAGGGGGGGCAGGGGGCGTCGGTTCTACACCTTC. This codes for CARRGGRGRRFYTF. The chain combines TRBV7-9 with TRBJ1-2; 8 bases line up with TRBD1. Per the germline V gene, CDR1 is SEHNR and CDR2 is FQNEAQ (reference sequence). The ends lost 9 bases at V and 10 bases at J; junction bases unmatched: 16. This CDR3 contains 14 residues.

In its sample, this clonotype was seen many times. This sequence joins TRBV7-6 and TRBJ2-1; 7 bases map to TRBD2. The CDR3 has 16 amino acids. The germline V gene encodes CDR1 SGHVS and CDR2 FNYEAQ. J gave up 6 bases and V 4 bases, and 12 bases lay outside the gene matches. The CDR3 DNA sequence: TGTGCCAGCAGCTCCCCGGGAGGCCTAAAGCGCAATGAGCAGTTCTTC. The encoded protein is CASSSPGGLKRNEQFF.

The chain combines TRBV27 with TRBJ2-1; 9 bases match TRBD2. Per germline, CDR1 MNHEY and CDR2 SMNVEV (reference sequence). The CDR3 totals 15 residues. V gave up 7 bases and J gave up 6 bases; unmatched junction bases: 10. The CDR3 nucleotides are TGTGCCAGCACACTGGTGGCTAGCGGGGTCAATGAGCAGTTCTTC. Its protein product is CASTLVASGVNEQFF.

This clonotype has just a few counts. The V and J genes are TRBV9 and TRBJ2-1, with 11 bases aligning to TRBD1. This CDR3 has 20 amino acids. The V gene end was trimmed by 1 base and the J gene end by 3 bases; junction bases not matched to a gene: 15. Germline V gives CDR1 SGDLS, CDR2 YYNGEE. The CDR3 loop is CASSVWGQGGLKGDYNEQFF. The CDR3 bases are TGTGCCAGCAGCGTATGGGGACAGGGGGGTCTCAAGGGGGACTACAATGAGCAGTTCTTC. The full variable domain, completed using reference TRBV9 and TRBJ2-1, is DSGVTQTPKHLITATGQRVTLRCSPRSGDLSVYWYQQSLDQGLQFLIQYYNGEERAKGNILERFSAQQFPDLHSELNLSSLELGDSALYFCASSVWGQGGLKGDYNEQFFGPGTRLTVL.

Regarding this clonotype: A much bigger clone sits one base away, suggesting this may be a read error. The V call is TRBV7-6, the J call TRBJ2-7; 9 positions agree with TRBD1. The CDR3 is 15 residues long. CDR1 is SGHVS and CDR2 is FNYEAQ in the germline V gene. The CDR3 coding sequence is TGTGCCAACAGCGTAGGGACAGGGCCTATTTACGAGCAGTACTTC. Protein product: CANSVGTGPIYEQYF.

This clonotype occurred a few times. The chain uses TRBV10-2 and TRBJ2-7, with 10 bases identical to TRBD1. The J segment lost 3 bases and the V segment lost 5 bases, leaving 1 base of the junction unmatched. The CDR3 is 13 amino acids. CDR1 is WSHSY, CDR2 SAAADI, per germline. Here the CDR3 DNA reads TGCGCCAGCAGTTGGGACAGGGGCTACGAGCAGTACTTC. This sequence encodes CASSWDRGYEQYF.

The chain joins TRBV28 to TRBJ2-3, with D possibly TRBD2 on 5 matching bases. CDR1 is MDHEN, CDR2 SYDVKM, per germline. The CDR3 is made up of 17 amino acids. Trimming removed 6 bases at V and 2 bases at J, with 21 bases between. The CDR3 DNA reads TGTGCCAGCAGCACCTCGCTGCGGAGCGGTATCACAGATACGCAGTATTTT. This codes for CASSTSLRSGITDTQYF.

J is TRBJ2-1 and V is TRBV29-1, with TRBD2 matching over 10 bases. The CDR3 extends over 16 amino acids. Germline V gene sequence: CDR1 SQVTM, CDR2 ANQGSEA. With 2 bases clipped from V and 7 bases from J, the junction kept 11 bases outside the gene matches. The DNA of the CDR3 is TGCAGCGTTGAAAAAAACGGGGCTAGCGGGGGAAATGAGCAGTTCTTC. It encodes CSVEKNGASGGNEQFF.

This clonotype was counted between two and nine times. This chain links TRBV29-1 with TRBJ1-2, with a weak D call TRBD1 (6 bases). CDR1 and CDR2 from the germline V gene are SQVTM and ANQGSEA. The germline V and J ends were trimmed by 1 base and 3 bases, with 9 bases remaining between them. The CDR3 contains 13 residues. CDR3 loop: CSVEGAGDYGYTF. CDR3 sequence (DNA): TGCAGCGTTGAAGGGGCAGGGGACTATGGCTACACCTTC. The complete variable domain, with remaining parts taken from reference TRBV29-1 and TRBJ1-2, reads SAVISQKPSRDICQRGTSLTIQCQVDSQVTMMFWYRQQPGQSLTLIATANQGSEATYESGFVIDKFPISRPNLTFSTLTVSNMSPEDSSIYLCSVEGAGDYGYTFGSGTRLTVV.

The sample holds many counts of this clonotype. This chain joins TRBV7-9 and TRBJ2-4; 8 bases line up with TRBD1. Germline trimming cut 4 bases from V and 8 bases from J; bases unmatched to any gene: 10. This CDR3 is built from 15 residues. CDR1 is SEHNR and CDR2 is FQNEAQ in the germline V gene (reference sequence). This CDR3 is CASSYGQGTLDIQYF. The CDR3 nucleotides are TGTGCCAGCAGCTATGGACAGGGAACCCTTGACATTCAGTACTTC.

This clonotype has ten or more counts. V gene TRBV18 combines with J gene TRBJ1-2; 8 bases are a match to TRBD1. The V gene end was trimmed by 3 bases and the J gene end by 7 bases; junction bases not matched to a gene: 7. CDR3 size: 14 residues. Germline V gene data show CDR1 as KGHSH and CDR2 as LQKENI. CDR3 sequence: CASSPLDRDSGYTF. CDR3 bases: TGTGCCAGCTCACCTTTGGACAGGGACTCTGGCTACACCTTC.

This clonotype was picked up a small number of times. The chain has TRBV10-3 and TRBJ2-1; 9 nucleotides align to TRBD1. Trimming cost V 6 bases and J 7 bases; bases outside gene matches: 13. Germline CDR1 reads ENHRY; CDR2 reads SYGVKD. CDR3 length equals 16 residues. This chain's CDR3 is CAIRGVDRGGENEQFF. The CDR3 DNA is TGTGCCATCAGGGGAGTTGACAGGGGGGGAGAGAATGAGCAGTTCTTC.

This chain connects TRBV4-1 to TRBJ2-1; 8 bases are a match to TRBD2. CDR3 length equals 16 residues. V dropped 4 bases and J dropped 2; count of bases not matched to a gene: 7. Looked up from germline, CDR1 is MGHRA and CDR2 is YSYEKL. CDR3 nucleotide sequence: TGCGCCAGCAGCCCCGTAGCGGGGAACGCCTACAATGAGCAGTTCTTC. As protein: CASSPVAGNAYNEQFF.

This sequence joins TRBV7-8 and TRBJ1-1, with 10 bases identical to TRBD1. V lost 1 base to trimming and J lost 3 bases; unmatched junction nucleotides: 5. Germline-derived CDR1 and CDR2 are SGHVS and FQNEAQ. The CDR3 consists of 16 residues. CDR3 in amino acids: CASSLEGQGTDTEAFF. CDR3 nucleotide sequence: TGTGCCAGCAGCTTAGAGGGACAGGGGACGGACACTGAAGCTTTCTTT.

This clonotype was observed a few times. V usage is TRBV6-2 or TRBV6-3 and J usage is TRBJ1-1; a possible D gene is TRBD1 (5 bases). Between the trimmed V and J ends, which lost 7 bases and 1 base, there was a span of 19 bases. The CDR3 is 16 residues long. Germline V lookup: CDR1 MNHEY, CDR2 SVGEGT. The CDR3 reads CASNLFWGLTNTEAFF. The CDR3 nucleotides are TGTGCCAGCAACCTCTTTTGGGGACTGACGAACACTGAAGCTTTCTTT.